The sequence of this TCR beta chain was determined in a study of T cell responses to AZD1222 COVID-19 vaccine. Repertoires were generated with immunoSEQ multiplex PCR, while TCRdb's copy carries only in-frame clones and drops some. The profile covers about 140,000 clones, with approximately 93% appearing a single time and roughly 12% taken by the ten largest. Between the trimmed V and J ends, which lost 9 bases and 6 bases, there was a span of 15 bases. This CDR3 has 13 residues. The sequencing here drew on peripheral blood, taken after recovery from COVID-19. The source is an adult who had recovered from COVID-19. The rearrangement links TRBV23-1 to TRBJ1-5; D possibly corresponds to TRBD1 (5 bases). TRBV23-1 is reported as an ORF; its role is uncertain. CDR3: CARSGKPGQPQHF. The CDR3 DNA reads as TGCGCCAGGTCAGGGAAGCCGGGTCAGCCCCAGCATTTT.